The 9 T cell receptor beta chains below come from one sample, sequenced in a study of CD8 T cells in Susac syndrome. Random hexamers were used to reverse transcribe the RNA input (roughly 0.5 to 1 ug). TCRdb passed the immunoSEQ multiplex PCR reads through MiXCR, listing each CDR3 protein once. This table has some 120,000 distinct CDR3 sequences, 94% appearing once. The sequenced sample consisted of CD4+ T cells from PBMCs. These TCRs come from a human donor with multiple sclerosis.

The chain joins TRBV7-2 to TRBJ1-6, with 8 positions matching TRBD1. Germline V gives CDR1 SGHTA, CDR2 FQGNSA. The CDR3 totals 15 residues. V dropped 2 bases and J dropped 5; count of bases not matched to a gene: 2. The CDR3 DNA reads as TGTGCCAGCAGCTTAAGGACAGGGAATAATTCACCCCTCCACTTT. Amino acid sequence: CASSLRTGNNSPLHF.

The rearrangement uses TRBV6-5 and TRBJ1-2; TRBD1 aligns across 11 bases. Germline V CDR1 and CDR2: MNHEY, SVGAGI. There are 15 residues in the CDR3. V shed 0 bases and J 8 bases; nucleotides not matched to a gene: 5. As DNA, the CDR3 is TGTGCCAGCAGTTACTCCGGACAGGGGGCGTGGGGCTACACCTTC. Residues: CASSYSGQGAWGYTF.

The rearrangement links TRBV25-1 to TRBJ2-3; D not certain. Germline V gives CDR1 MGHDK, CDR2 SYGVNS. V was trimmed by 3 bases and J by 6 bases, leaving 13 bases between them. This CDR3 has 14 amino acids. This CDR3 is CASSDPSKPDTQYF. In DNA, the CDR3 is TGTGCCAGCAGTGATCCAAGCAAGCCGGATACGCAGTATTTT.

The J gene is TRBJ2-7, the V gene TRBV7-2, with D unresolved. The V end was cut by 8 bases, the J end by 5 bases, with 16 bases between. The CDR3 contains 13 residues. Germline V gives CDR1 SGHTA, CDR2 FQGNSA. The CDR3 DNA reads TGTGCCAGCTCCCGTGACGACGGAGACGAGCAGTACTTC. It codes for CASSRDDGDEQYF. The full variable domain, with the rest looked up from reference TRBV7-2 and TRBJ2-7, is GAGVSQSPSNKVTEKGKDVELRCDPISGHTALYWYRQSLGQGLEFLIYFQGNSAPDKSGLPSDRFSAERTGGSVSTLTIQRTQQEDSAVYLCASSRDDGDEQYFGPGTRLTVT.

This clonotype was seen just once. The chain is built from TRBV6-5 and TRBJ1-2; 11 positions agree with TRBD1. CDR3 length: 17 residues. V lost 0 bases, J lost 7 bases, and 10 bases stayed unmatched. Germline lookup yields CDR1 MNHEY and CDR2 SVGAGI. The CDR3 nucleotides are TGTGCCAGCAGTTACTCCGGGACAGGGGGTACCATTCGTGGCTACACCTTC. Protein product: CASSYSGTGGTIRGYTF.

The chain combines TRBV4-3 with TRBJ2-2, with 7 bases lining up with TRBD2. Germline V gives CDR1 LGHNA, CDR2 YSLEER. V shed 0 bases, J shed 6 bases, and the junction held 4 bases outside the gene matches. The CDR3 loop spans 15 amino acids. CDR3 loop: CASSQEGAGAGELFF. CDR3 DNA sequence: TGCGCCAGCAGCCAAGAAGGGGCGGGGGCCGGGGAGCTGTTTTTT.

V is TRBV6-6 and J is TRBJ2-3, with D perhaps being TRBD1 or TRBD2 (6 bases each). The length of the CDR3 is 15 residues. Germline V CDR1 and CDR2: MNHNY, SVGAGI (reference sequence). Trimming shortened V by 4 bases and J by 1 base, and 12 bases separated the two germline ends. The DNA of the CDR3 is TGTGCCAGCAGTTCGGAGGGGGGCCGCACAGATACGCAGTATTTT. Residues: CASSSEGGRTDTQYF.

The V call is TRBV3-1, the J call TRBJ2-1; 7 bases map to TRBD1. The CDR3 contains 13 residues. V was pared by 5 bases and J by 6 bases, with 4 bases of the junction left unmatched. Germline CDR1 LGHDT, CDR2 YNNKEL (reference sequence). CDR3 amino acids: CASSYGTVNEQFF. Written as DNA, the CDR3 is TGTGCCAGCAGCTACGGGACAGTCAATGAGCAGTTCTTC.

This chain links TRBV11-1 with TRBJ2-7; TRBD1 matches at 9 bases. The CDR3 totals 14 residues. Germline values: CDR1 SGHAT, CDR2 FQDESV (reference sequence). J lost 0 bases, V lost 6 bases, and 3 bases had no gene match. CDR3 bases: TGTGCCAGCAGAAGGGACAGGGCCTCCTACGAGCAGTACTTC. Residues: CASRRDRASYEQYF. Combining the CDR3 with reference TRBV11-1 and TRBJ2-7 gives the whole variable domain EAEVAQSPRYKITEKSQAVAFWCDPISGHATLYWYRQILGQGPELLVQFQDESVVDDSQLPKDRFSAERLKGVDSTLKIQPAELGDSAMYLCASRRDRASYEQYFGPGTRLTVT.